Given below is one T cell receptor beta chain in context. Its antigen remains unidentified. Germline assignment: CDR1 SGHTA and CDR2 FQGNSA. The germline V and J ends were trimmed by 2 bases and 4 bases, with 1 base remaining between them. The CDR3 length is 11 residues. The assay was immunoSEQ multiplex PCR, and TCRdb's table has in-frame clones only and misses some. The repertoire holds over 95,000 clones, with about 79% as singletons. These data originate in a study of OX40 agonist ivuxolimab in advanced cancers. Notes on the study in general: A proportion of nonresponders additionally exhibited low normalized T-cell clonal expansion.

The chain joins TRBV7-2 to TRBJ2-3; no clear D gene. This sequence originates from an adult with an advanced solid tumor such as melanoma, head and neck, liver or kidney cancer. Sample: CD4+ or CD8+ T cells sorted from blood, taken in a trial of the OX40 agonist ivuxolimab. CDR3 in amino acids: CASSLSDTQYF. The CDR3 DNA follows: TGTGCCAGCAGCTTATCAGATACGCAGTATTTT. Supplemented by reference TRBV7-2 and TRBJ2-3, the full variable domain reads GAGVSQSPSNKVTEKGKDVELRCDPISGHTALYWYRQSLGQGLEFLIYFQGNSAPDKSGLPSDRFSAERTGGSVSTLTIQRTQQEDSAVYLCASSLSDTQYFGPGTRLTVL.